This entry describes one T cell receptor beta chain. The germline V gene has CDR1 SQVTM and CDR2 ANQGSEA. This CDR3 is built from 13 residues. Produced via immunoSEQ multiplex PCR; TCRdb's table is partial and in-frame only. This table has tens of thousands of clones, 80% to 90% appearing once. This sample stems from a study of OX40 agonist ivuxolimab in advanced cancers. Study context: Earlier treatment with anti-PD-1, anti-PD-L1 or anti-CTLA-4 was permitted, and 30% to 40% had received some.

This sequence was found in an adult with an advanced solid tumor such as melanoma, head and neck, liver or kidney cancer. The source was CD4+ or CD8+ T cells sorted from blood, collected in a trial of the OX40 agonist ivuxolimab. This chain uses TRBV29-1 with TRBJ2-5; TRBD1 matches at 8 bases. The J call may be in error: the DNA end matches TRBJ2-7 better. CDR3 region: CSVESQGAYEQYF. CDR3 in DNA: TGCAGCGTTGAATCACAGGGGGCCTACGAGCAGTACTTC.